This T cell receptor beta chain emerged from a study of blood T cell repertoires in COVID-19. Study as a whole: Acute-phase and convalescent COVID-19 samples originated in the United States, Italy and Spain. T cells, B-cell-depleted T cells, or PBMCs provided the cDNA or gDNA that served as material.

Seattle-derived patients entered the study during active infection and were followed longitudinally. Data came from immunoSEQ multiplex PCR; TCRdb stores just in-frame clones and leaves some out. The sample has under 100,000 clones, 89% seen once. Specimen: peripheral blood. The receptor was isolated from a man aged 55 to 70 with COVID-19, enrolled during active disease.

The DNA for the CDR3 is TGTGCCAGCAGCTTGCTGAATCAGCCCCAGCATTTT. Translating gives CASSLLNQPQHF. The V gene is TRBV5-6, the J gene TRBJ1-5; D gene ambiguous. The length of the CDR3 is 12 residues. The V end lost 1 base, the J end lost 4 bases, and 3 bases lay between the germline ends. The germline V gene encodes CDR1 SGHDT and CDR2 YYEEEE.